The T cell receptor (beta chain) under discussion was sequenced for a study of blood T cell repertoires in COVID-19. As for the study in general: Acute and convalescent COVID-19 samples came from the United States, Italy and Spain. Nucleic acid was either cDNA or gDNA, and it came from T cells, B-cell-depleted T cells, or PBMCs.

How the authors handled the data: Estimates of nucleated cell counts were drawn from the amplification of reference gene primers. Libraries were prepared by immunoSEQ multiplex PCR; TCRdb keeps only in-frame clonotypes and omits some of them. V and J calls and clone size come straight from that table; D and trimming were deduced from the DNA. The sample holds 150,000 to 200,000 clones, under 80% seen once. Unmatched junction bases numbered 17, after V lost 3 bases and J lost 7 bases. Germline values: CDR1 SGHNT, CDR2 YYREEE (reference sequence). The CDR3 is 17 residues long. The chain has TRBV5-4 and TRBJ2-5; TRBD2 aligns across 8 bases. Sequences were obtained from peripheral blood. The sequence came from a woman older than 75 with acute or convalescent COVID-19. CDR3: CASSSNTGTRPMGTQYF. Here the CDR3 DNA reads TGTGCCAGCAGCTCGAACACGGGGACTAGGCCAATGGGGACCCAGTACTTC.